This T cell receptor (beta chain) came from a study of neurological immune-mediated disorders. Whole-study findings and limits: Neither clinical nor MRI features showed any association with the multiple sclerosis repertoire cluster, and the authors stated that larger cohorts are needed.

This clonotype was observed at least ten times. The antigen remains unidentified. The CDR3 covers 14 residues. V lost 5 bases and J lost 4, with 12 bases in between. Germline V gene sequence: CDR1 MDHEN, CDR2 SYDVKM. Every sequencing run returned over 190 million TCR-beta sequences, which were derived from 15-18 subjects. TCRdb independently ran MiXCR on the 5' RACE reads; one entry per CDR3 protein. The sample includes tens of thousands of distinct CDR3 sequences, under 4.5% of them seen just once. The J gene is TRBJ1-3, the V gene TRBV28, with D unclear. This TCR came from a woman in her forties or fifties with multiple sclerosis. The sequencing input was PBMCs. The CDR3 region is CASSPFGIGNTIYF. The CDR3 DNA reads as TGTGCCAGCAGTCCATTTGGGATAGGAAACACCATATATTTT.